The 31 T cell receptor beta chains presented below share a single source sample, sequenced in a study of human T cells and chemical hapten exposure. Before extraction, the whole blood was not fractionated, and total RNA was taken from it. TCRdb redid the calling of the 5' RACE reads with MiXCR, one entry per CDR3 protein. Here the sample spans around 82,000 distinct CDR3 sequences, 7.7% being singletons. The source of these receptors is a male donor in good health.

Only a few counts were recorded for this clonotype. This chain links TRBV5-4 with TRBJ1-4; possibly TRBD1 for D (6 bases). The V gene lost 6 bases and the J gene lost 8 bases, with 14 bases spanning the gap. This CDR3 is 13 amino acids long. Germline lookup yields CDR1 SGHNT and CDR2 YYREEE (reference sequence). In DNA, the CDR3 is TGTGCCAGCAAGCCAGGGGATGAAGAAAAACTGTTTTTT. This gives the protein CASKPGDEEKLFF.

Points on this clonotype: The junction shows a germline mismatch at one end, possibly a read error. The chain combines TRBV14 with TRBJ1-5; D unresolved. CDR1 SGHDN and CDR2 FVKESK come from the germline V gene. The CDR3 consists of 11 residues. In DNA form, the CDR3 reads TGTGCCAGCAGCCAAGGTCAGACCCAGCATTTT. Translating it yields CASSQGQTQHF.

This clonotype appeared many times. The rearrangement uses TRBV12-3 or TRBV12-4 and TRBJ2-3; D possibly uses TRBD1 or TRBD2 (5 bases each). The CDR3 loop spans 14 amino acids. Trimming shortened V by 5 bases and J by 9 bases, and 18 bases separated the two germline ends. The CDR3: CASSLGTLPLTQYF. Here the CDR3 DNA reads TGTGCCAGCAGTCTCGGGACCCTCCCACTGACGCAGTATTTT.

This rearrangement joins TRBV6-1 to TRBJ2-7; D possibly corresponds to TRBD1 (5 bases). The V end lost 7 bases, the J end lost 0 bases, and 13 bases lay between the germline ends. There are 14 residues in the CDR3. Germline assignment: CDR1 MNHNS and CDR2 SASEGT. CDR3 loop: CASTPTVSSYEQYF. CDR3 coding DNA: TGTGCCAGCACTCCGACAGTCAGCTCCTACGAGCAGTACTTC.

This clonotype was recorded a few times. This chain uses TRBV20-1 with TRBJ2-2; 12 bases fit TRBD2. Germline V gives CDR1 DFQATT, CDR2 SNEGSKA (reference sequence). The CDR3 consists of 20 residues. The V gene end was trimmed by 0 bases and the J gene end by 0 bases; junction bases not matched to a gene: 11. CDR3 sequence: CSARDGRLAGGYANTGELFF. The CDR3 nucleotides read TGCAGTGCTAGAGATGGTAGGCTAGCGGGGGGGTACGCGAACACCGGGGAGCTGTTTTTT.

The V gene is TRBV20-1, the J gene TRBJ2-5; D is unresolved. Germline values: CDR1 DFQATT, CDR2 SNEGSKA (reference sequence). Trimming pared 2 bases from V and 5 bases from J, leaving 12 bases between. This CDR3 has 13 residues. CDR3 region: CSARQLVQETQYF. The CDR3 DNA reads TGCAGTGCTAGACAGTTGGTACAGGAGACCCAGTACTTC.

This clonotype turned up a few times. The gene calls are TRBV7-9 and TRBJ2-1; 7 nucleotides align to TRBD1. Looked up from germline, CDR1 is SEHNR and CDR2 is FQNEAQ (reference sequence). The CDR3 has 14 amino acids. The V segment lost 5 bases and the J segment 1 base; nucleotides outside the gene matches: 2. In nucleotides, the CDR3 is TGTGCCAGCAGCACGACAGGGTCCTACAATGAGCAGTTCTTC. Translation: CASSTTGSYNEQFF. Together with reference TRBV7-9 and TRBJ2-1, the CDR3 gives the full variable domain: DTGVSQNPRHKITKRGQNVTFRCDPISEHNRLYWYRQTLGQGPEFLTYFQNEAQLEKSRLLSDRFSAERPKGSFSTLEIQRTEQGDSAMYLCASSTTGSYNEQFFGPGTRLTVL.

This clonotype was found many times. This chain links TRBV4-3 with TRBJ2-7, with D tentatively TRBD1 or TRBD2 (5 bases each). The ends were cut back, 0 bases at V and 0 bases at J, with 15 bases in the middle. The CDR3 is made up of 17 amino acids. Germline CDR1 reads LGHNA; CDR2 reads YSLEER. CDR3 sequence reads: CASSQDLSDGASYEQYF. CDR3 sequence (DNA): TGCGCCAGCAGCCAAGACCTCTCGGACGGGGCCTCCTACGAGCAGTACTTC.

The sample holds many counts of this clonotype. The rearrangement joins TRBV3-1 to TRBJ2-1; no clear D gene. V was trimmed by 5 bases and J by 10 bases, leaving 12 bases between them. The CDR3 runs to 12 residues. Looked up from germline, CDR1 is LGHDT and CDR2 is YNNKEL (reference sequence). The CDR3 loop reads CASSRLSVEQFF. DNA for the CDR3: TGTGCCAGCAGCAGACTCAGCGTAGAGCAGTTCTTC.

There are a few counts of this clonotype. This chain connects TRBV18 to TRBJ1-2; D not certain. CDR3 length: 11 amino acids. V was cut by 2 bases and J by 6 bases, with 4 bases left in between. CDR1 and CDR2 from the germline V gene are KGHSH and LQKENI. CDR3 DNA: TGTGCCAGCTCACCAAAGGATGGCTACACCTTC. It codes for CASSPKDGYTF.

This chain joins TRBV25-1 and TRBJ2-3; D perhaps matches TRBD2 (7 bases). Trimming pared 2 bases from V and 2 bases from J, leaving 11 bases between. Germline V gene lookup returns CDR1 MGHDK and CDR2 SYGVNS. The CDR3 length is 15 residues. The DNA for the CDR3 is TGTGCCAGCAGTGAAAACGGGGGGCCCACAGATACGCAGTATTTT. Amino acid sequence: CASSENGGPTDTQYF.

This clonotype was counted many times. This chain connects TRBV7-9 to TRBJ2-3; the D gene is possibly TRBD2 (8 bases). This CDR3 spans 15 amino acids. Germline V CDR1 and CDR2: SEHNR, FQNEAQ (reference sequence). The V gene lost 4 bases and the J gene lost 4 bases, with 15 bases spanning the gap. CDR3 protein: CASSSIAGQSDTQYF. In DNA, the CDR3 is TGTGCCAGCAGCTCCATAGCGGGACAGTCAGATACGCAGTATTTT.

This clonotype was observed a handful of times. The V call is TRBV4-1, the J call TRBJ1-5, with D unresolved. CDR3 length: 15 amino acids. V lost 1 base to trimming and J lost 6 bases, with 13 bases between them. The germline V gene has CDR1 MGHRA and CDR2 YSYEKL. CDR3 loop: CASSQVGSYGQPQHF. CDR3 sequence (DNA): TGCGCCAGCAGCCAAGTTGGGAGTTATGGTCAGCCCCAGCATTTT.

This clonotype was observed a few times. This chain links TRBV7-9 with TRBJ2-3; D is ambiguous. Trimming removed 6 bases at V and 0 bases at J, with 4 bases between. The germline V gene has CDR1 SEHNR and CDR2 FQNEAQ (reference sequence). This CDR3 has 12 residues. CDR3 DNA sequence: TGTGCCAGCAGGTATAGCACAGATACGCAGTATTTT. Encoded protein: CASRYSTDTQYF.

The chain is built from TRBV6-1 and TRBJ2-7, with D hard to call. The CDR3 is 13 residues long. Trimming stripped 3 bases from V and 6 bases from J, with 12 bases between. Germline lookup yields CDR1 MNHNS and CDR2 SASEGT. The CDR3 coding sequence is TGTGCCAGCAGTGAGATGGGAAGGAGCGAGCAGTACTTC. Amino acids: CASSEMGRSEQYF.

This clonotype was recorded once. The V call is TRBV6-5, the J call TRBJ1-6; 9 bases are shared with TRBD1. The CDR3 is 18 amino acids. V was clipped by 2 bases and J by 0 bases; unmatched bases: 5. Germline CDR1 reads MNHEY; CDR2 reads SVGAGI. The CDR3 DNA follows: TGTGCCAGCAGTTACGAGACAGGGGGAAGCTCCTATAATTCACCCCTCCACTTT. It encodes CASSYETGGSSYNSPLHF.

This clonotype was seen a few times. V is TRBV12-3 or TRBV12-4 and J is TRBJ1-1; no clear D. Trimming took off 1 base at V and 6 bases at J, with 6 bases between the two ends. This CDR3 spans 12 amino acids. The CDR3 DNA reads as TGTGCCAGCAGTTTAGACGGCCCTGAAGCTTTCTTT. The encoded protein is CASSLDGPEAFF.

Only a few counts were recorded for this clonotype. The chain combines TRBV7-2 with TRBJ1-1; weak D call: TRBD1 (6 bases). Germline V gives CDR1 SGHTA, CDR2 FQGNSA. The CDR3 runs 14 residues. V was cut by 4 bases and J by 5 bases, with 14 bases left in between. The CDR3 sequence is CASSSRQVRTEAFF. CDR3 coding DNA: TGTGCCAGCAGCTCGAGACAGGTACGGACTGAAGCTTTCTTT.

This clonotype was seen a handful of times. V usage is TRBV6-5 and J usage is TRBJ2-6; a possible D gene is TRBD1 (6 bases). Germline V CDR1 and CDR2: MNHEY, SVGAGI. The V gene lost 5 bases and the J gene lost 0 bases, with 8 bases spanning the gap. CDR3 size: 15 residues. The CDR3 spells CASSPGVSGANVLTF. CDR3 nucleotide sequence: TGTGCCAGCAGTCCAGGGGTCTCTGGGGCCAACGTCCTGACTTTC.

This chain joins TRBV30 and TRBJ2-7; D remains unclear. V was shortened by 0 bases and J by 4 bases, with 10 bases between the two germline ends. Germline-derived CDR1 and CDR2 are GTSNPN and SVGIG (reference sequence). The CDR3 is made up of 13 amino acids. The CDR3 reads CAWSVSPLYEQYF. The CDR3 region has the DNA TGTGCCTGGAGTGTATCCCCCCTATACGAGCAGTACTTC.

Ten or more counts support this clonotype. The chain combines TRBV9 with TRBJ1-1; D gene unclear. This CDR3 is 14 amino acids long. Germline V gene data show CDR1 as SGDLS and CDR2 as YYNGEE. Trimming left V 3 bases short and J 5 bases short, with 14 bases between. The CDR3 DNA reads TGTGCCAGCAGCGGAGGGCACCCGGGGACTGAAGCTTTCTTT. Translation: CASSGGHPGTEAFF.

Ten or more counts support this clonotype. This chain links TRBV7-2 with TRBJ2-3, with D maybe TRBD2 (7 bases). Between the trimmed V and J ends, which lost 2 bases and 4 bases, there was a span of 13 bases. From germline, CDR1 is SGHTA and CDR2 FQGNSA. The CDR3 is 15 amino acids. CDR3: CASSLRGGAPDTQYF. In DNA, the CDR3 is TGTGCCAGCAGCTTAAGAGGGGGGGCCCCAGATACGCAGTATTTT.

The CDR3 loop is CASSLGPDSTYGYTF. CDR3 bases: TGTGCCAGCAGCTTAGGTCCCGACAGCACCTATGGCTACACCTTC. The chain recombines TRBV7-2 with TRBJ1-2, with D possibly being TRBD1 (5 bases). Trimming pared 1 base from V and 4 bases from J, leaving 13 bases between. The CDR3 extends over 15 amino acids. Germline loops: CDR1 SGHTA, CDR2 FQGNSA.

This clonotype has more than one count but fewer than ten. Here the CDR3 reads CAIMGGETQYF. CDR3 coding DNA: TGTGCCATCATGGGCGGGGAGACCCAGTACTTC. The rearrangement joins TRBV10-3 to TRBJ2-5; a weak D match, TRBD2 (5 bases). V was trimmed by 7 bases and J by 5 bases, leaving 8 bases between them. The CDR3 extends over 11 amino acids. Germline CDR1 ENHRY, CDR2 SYGVKD.

This clonotype was detected many times. CDR3 region: CASSTGGAEQFF. The DNA for the CDR3 is TGTGCCAGCAGCACGGGGGGCGCTGAGCAGTTCTTC. The J gene is TRBJ2-1, the V gene TRBV27; possibly TRBD2 for D (7 bases). In germline, CDR1 is MNHEY, CDR2 SMNVEV (reference sequence). This CDR3 is 12 amino acids long. The V end was cut by 6 bases, the J end by 9 bases, with 12 bases between.

At least ten counts were recorded for this clonotype. The chain uses TRBV6-1 and TRBJ2-7; TRBD1 matches 9 bases. Germline CDR1 and CDR2: MNHNS and SASEGT. Germline trimming cut 4 bases from V and 1 base from J; bases unmatched to any gene: 8. The CDR3 runs to 16 residues. The CDR3 is CASSAFSGTGSYEQYF. The CDR3 DNA is TGTGCCAGCAGTGCCTTTTCCGGGACAGGGTCCTACGAGCAGTACTTC.

V gene TRBV7-9 combines with J gene TRBJ1-1; D remains ambiguous. The germline V gene encodes CDR1 SEHNR and CDR2 FQNEAQ (reference sequence). V was trimmed by 5 bases and J by 6 bases, leaving 13 bases between them. This CDR3 contains 13 residues. The CDR3 coding sequence is TGTGCCAGCAGCAACGGAAGGGTAGCTGAAGCTTTCTTT. It encodes CASSNGRVAEAFF.

In this sample, this clonotype turned up a few times. V and J are TRBV27 and TRBJ2-1; 13 bases map to TRBD2. The CDR3 spans 17 residues. V shed 6 bases and J 7 bases; nucleotides not matched to a gene: 12. CDR1 is MNHEY, CDR2 SMNVEV, per germline (reference sequence). As DNA, the CDR3 is TGTGCCAGCAGGAGGACTAGCGGGGGTCGCAGGGGTAATGAGCAGTTCTTC. Its translation is CASRRTSGGRRGNEQFF.

This clonotype was counted between two and nine times. The chain is built from TRBV28 and TRBJ2-7, with 7 nucleotides matching TRBD2. The junction had 12 bases not matched to a gene; V was cut back by 5 bases and J by 2 bases. Germline loops: CDR1 MDHEN, CDR2 SYDVKM. This CDR3 has 16 residues. CDR3 sequence (DNA): TGTGCCAGCAGTCCCTCTGGGCTAGCGGAAGCCTACGAGCAGTACTTC. As protein: CASSPSGLAEAYEQYF.

As for this clonotype: A read error may produce the germline difference seen at one junction end. As DNA, the CDR3 is TGTACCATCGCGTCGCGACAGGGGGGTGAAAAACTGTTTTTT. Amino acids: CTIASRQGGEKLFF. The chain joins TRBV10-3 to TRBJ1-4; 9 bases are a match to TRBD1. Germline CDR1 ENHRY, CDR2 SYGVKD. This CDR3 has 14 amino acids.

The V gene is TRBV7-2, the J gene TRBJ2-3; 8 bases align to TRBD1. The V and J ends lost 1 base and 5 bases, in that order; junction bases with no gene match: 5. CDR1 and CDR2 (germline): SGHTA, FQGNSA. CDR3 length: 15 amino acids. CDR3 residues: CASSLGQGAIDTQYF. DNA for the CDR3: TGTGCCAGCAGCTTAGGGCAGGGGGCAATAGATACGCAGTATTTT.